This TCR beta chain was sequenced during a study of CD8+CD57+ T cells in acquired aplastic anemia. Study summary: Average DNA yield from sorted CD4+ and CD8+ cells was roughly 3.1 ug.

This clonotype was detected ten times or more. Its antigen is still unknown. Study-level points and caveats: Shared by patients and controls, nearly 30 CD8+ CDR3s were abundant in patients.

Profiling of TCR beta VDJ combinations and CDR3 sequences used genomic DNA as template. TCRdb re-derived calls from the reads in MiXCR, one entry per CDR3 protein. The repertoire includes about 200,000 distinct CDR3 sequences, roughly 50% of them detected once, and around 20% sits in the top ten. An expansion of CD8+CD57+ cells by flow cytometry had been shown in patients chosen for sequencing. The sequenced sample consisted of sorted CD4+, CD8+, or CD8+CD57+ T cells (not recorded which) from PBMCs. The TCR originated in a human donor with aplastic anemia.

The CDR3 region is CASTASLSGNTIYF. Written as DNA, the CDR3 is TGTGCCAGCACGGCCAGTCTTTCTGGAAACACCATATATTTT. The rearrangement joins TRBV6-6 to TRBJ1-3; no clear D. The V gene lost 7 bases and the J gene lost 1 base, with 11 bases spanning the gap. Germline V gene sequence: CDR1 MNHNY, CDR2 SVGAGI (reference sequence). The CDR3 is 14 amino acids.